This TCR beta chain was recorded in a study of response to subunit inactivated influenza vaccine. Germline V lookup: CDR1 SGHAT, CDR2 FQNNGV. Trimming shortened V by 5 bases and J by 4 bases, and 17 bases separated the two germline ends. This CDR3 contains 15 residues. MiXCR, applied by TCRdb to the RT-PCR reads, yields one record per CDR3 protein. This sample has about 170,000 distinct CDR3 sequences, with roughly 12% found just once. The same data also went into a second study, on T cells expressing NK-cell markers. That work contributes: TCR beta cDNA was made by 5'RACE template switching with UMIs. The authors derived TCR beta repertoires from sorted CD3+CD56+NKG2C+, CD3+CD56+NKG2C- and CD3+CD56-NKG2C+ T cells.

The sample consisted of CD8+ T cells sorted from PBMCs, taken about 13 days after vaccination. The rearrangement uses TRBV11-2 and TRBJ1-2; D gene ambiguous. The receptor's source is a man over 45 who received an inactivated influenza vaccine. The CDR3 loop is CASSTAEGPSYGYTF. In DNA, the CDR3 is TGTGCCAGCAGCACAGCGGAAGGTCCGAGCTATGGCTACACCTTC. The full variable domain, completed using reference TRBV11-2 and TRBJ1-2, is EAGVAQSPRYKIIEKRQSVAFWCNPISGHATLYWYQQILGQGPKLLIQFQNNGVVDDSQLPKDRFSAERLKGVDSTLKIQPAKLEDSAVYLCASSTAEGPSYGYTFGSGTRLTVV.